These 16 T cell receptor beta chains were sequenced from one sample in a study of blood T cells in healthy people across ages. Then a second PCR, running about 6 to 11 cycles, was carried out with a sample-barcoded 5' primer and a J-beta primer mix. Via MiXCR, TCRdb re-called the 5' RACE reads, giving one row per CDR3 protein. The sample has about 730,000 distinct CDR3 sequences, 35% to 45% seen once; the top ten hold 20% to 25%. Sample: blood. The receptor source for this set is a woman aged 60 to 75 in good health.

Regarding this clonotype: Given a much more abundant clone one base away, this may be a read error. The rearrangement uses TRBV27 and TRBJ2-7; no reliable D call. This CDR3 comprises 15 residues. Trimming stripped 4 bases from V and 0 bases from J, with 13 bases between. Germline CDR1 MNHEY, CDR2 SMNVEV (reference sequence). The CDR3 DNA is TGTGCCAGCAGTTCCGGACGAGCGTTCTCCTACGAGCAGTACTTC. Translation: CASSSGRAFSYEQYF.

This chain uses TRBV20-1 with TRBJ2-7; 11 bases match TRBD2. The germline V gene encodes CDR1 DFQATT and CDR2 SNEGSKA (reference sequence). V shed 5 bases and J 3 bases; nucleotides not matched to a gene: 3. CDR3 length equals 13 residues. The CDR3 spells CSAELAGVYEQYF. CDR3 bases: TGCAGTGCTGAACTAGCGGGAGTCTACGAGCAGTACTTC.

The chain recombines TRBV3-1 with TRBJ2-2; 13 nucleotides line up with TRBD2. The CDR3 covers 16 residues. Germline CDR1 LGHDT, CDR2 YNNKEL (reference sequence). V trimming: 1 base; J trimming: 8 bases; junction bases outside the gene matches: 4. In nucleotides, the CDR3 is TGTGCCAGCAGCCAAGGACTAGCGGGGGGAGCTGGGGAGCTGTTTTTT. Translating it yields CASSQGLAGGAGELFF.

A remark on this clonotype: One end of the junction is discordant with germline, which a read error may explain. This rearrangement joins TRBV7-2 to TRBJ2-5; 11 positions match TRBD2. Germline V gene lookup returns CDR1 SGHTA and CDR2 FQGNSA. CDR3 length equals 17 residues. The CDR3: CANSLGLIAGGQETQYF. The CDR3 coding sequence is TGTGCCAACAGCTTAGGGTTAATAGCGGGGGGGCAAGAGACCCAGTACTTC. The entire variable domain, with the rest obtained from reference TRBV7-2 and TRBJ2-5, is as follows: GAGVSQSPSNKVTEKGKDVELRCDPISGHTALYWYRQSLGQGLEFLIYFQGNSAPDKSGLPSDRFSAERTGGSVSTLTIQRTQQEDSAVYLCANSLGLIAGGQETQYFGPGTRLLVL.

This clonotype was detected a few times. The rearrangement uses TRBV28 and TRBJ1-2; D is undetermined. This CDR3 is built from 12 residues. With 4 bases removed from V and 5 bases from J, the gap between germline ends came to 8 bases. The V gene's germline CDR1 is MDHEN and CDR2 SYDVKM. DNA of the CDR3: TGTGCCAGCAGTTCCATTGGGTATGGCTACACCTTC. It specifies CASSSIGYGYTF.

The chain carries TRBV4-1 and TRBJ2-7; weak D call: TRBD1 (6 bases). The CDR3 is 15 amino acids. Deletions cut 5 bases from V and 4 bases from J, with 18 bases between. CDR1 is MGHRA, CDR2 YSYEKL, per germline. CDR3 DNA sequence: TGCGCCAGCAGCAGTGGGACACTGGGCGGATACGAGCAGTACTTC. It encodes CASSSGTLGGYEQYF.

The CDR3 spells CASSLEAHGANVLTF. CDR3 nucleotides: TGCGCCAGCAGCTTGGAGGCGCATGGGGCCAACGTCCTGACTTTC. The chain recombines TRBV5-1 with TRBJ2-6, with D uncertain. Trimming took 0 bases from V and 3 from J, leaving 7 bases between them. Looked up from germline, CDR1 is SGHRS and CDR2 is YFSETQ. The CDR3 has 15 amino acids.

The CDR3 protein is CASSTELAGGPGDEQFF. CDR3 DNA sequence: TGTGCCAGCTCGACGGAGCTAGCGGGAGGGCCCGGGGATGAGCAGTTCTTC. V gene TRBV6-7 combines with J gene TRBJ2-1, with 12 bases aligning to TRBD2. TRBV6-7 is an ORF, and what it does is uncertain. There are 17 residues in the CDR3. Trimming removed 8 bases from V and 8 bases from J; junction bases left unmatched: 16.

Concerning this clonotype itself: The junction differs from germline at one of its ends, possibly a read error. CDR3 residues: CSARILGSADTRYF. The DNA of the CDR3 is TGCAGTGCTAGAATTCTCGGGAGCGCAGATACGCGGTATTTT. The chain is built from TRBV20-1 and TRBJ2-3; a weak D match, TRBD2 (6 bases). Germline V gene lookup returns CDR1 DFQATT and CDR2 SNEGSKA (reference sequence). CDR3 size: 14 residues.

The V and J genes are TRBV18 and TRBJ2-6; 9 nucleotides align to TRBD1. Germline V gives CDR1 KGHSH, CDR2 LQKENI. This CDR3 is 15 amino acids long. With 11 bases clipped from V and 3 bases from J, the junction kept 8 bases outside the gene matches. The CDR3 bases are TGTGCCGGAAGGACAGGGGACGGTGGGGCCAACGTCCTGACTTTC. This encodes CAGRTGDGGANVLTF.

This clonotype was seen many times. This chain uses TRBV5-1 with TRBJ1-2; tentatively, D is TRBD1 (5 bases). The ends were cut back, 0 bases at V and 6 bases at J, with 12 bases in the middle. Germline CDR1 is SGHRS and CDR2 is YFSETQ. This CDR3 has 14 residues. The CDR3 sequence: CASSLGRDFDGYTF. As DNA, the CDR3 is TGCGCCAGCAGCTTGGGCAGGGATTTCGATGGCTACACCTTC.

The table lists this clonotype with many counts. The chain links TRBV7-2 to TRBJ2-2; 10 nucleotides match TRBD2. This CDR3 is 16 amino acids long. V gave up 1 base and J gave up 6 bases; unmatched junction bases: 5. Germline CDR1 SGHTA, CDR2 FQGNSA. CDR3 sequence (DNA): TGTGCCAGCAGCTTAGAAGGGACTAGCGCGGCCGGGGAGCTGTTTTTT. This translates into CASSLEGTSAAGELFF.

This chain uses TRBV5-1 with TRBJ1-4; D not certain. CDR1 is SGHRS and CDR2 is YFSETQ in the germline V gene. Trimming cost V 0 bases and J 8 bases, with 14 bases left between them. CDR3 size: 15 residues. CDR3 sequence: CASSLGGNEKEKLFF. In DNA, the CDR3 is TGCGCCAGCAGCTTGGGGGGAAACGAGAAGGAAAAACTGTTTTTT.

There are a few counts of this clonotype. The V and J genes are TRBV9 and TRBJ2-1; D is unresolved. The CDR3 covers 14 residues. Trimming removed 0 bases from V and 9 bases from J, with 13 bases in between. Per the germline V gene, CDR1 is SGDLS and CDR2 is YYNGEE. This chain's CDR3 is CASSVDTGLGEQFF. DNA of the CDR3: TGTGCCAGCAGCGTAGATACTGGGCTGGGTGAGCAGTTCTTC.

This clonotype was seen a few times. The chain joins TRBV6-5 to TRBJ2-7; 11 positions agree with TRBD1. CDR1 is MNHEY and CDR2 is SVGAGI in the germline V gene. CDR3 length: 17 amino acids. Trimming cost V 0 bases and J 1 base; bases outside gene matches: 5. The CDR3 protein is CASSYSPGTGGSYEQYF. The DNA for the CDR3 is TGTGCCAGCAGTTACTCTCCCGGGACAGGGGGTTCCTACGAGCAGTACTTC.

This chain links TRBV4-3 with TRBJ2-3, with D perhaps matching TRBD1 or TRBD2 (6 bases each). Looked up from germline, CDR1 is LGHNA and CDR2 is YSLEER. The CDR3 runs 16 residues. Deletions cut 1 base from V and 5 bases from J, with 16 bases between. CDR3 sequence reads: CASSQVRGRWGDTQYF. In DNA, the CDR3 is TGCGCCAGCAGCCAAGTCCGGGGGCGCTGGGGAGATACGCAGTATTTT.